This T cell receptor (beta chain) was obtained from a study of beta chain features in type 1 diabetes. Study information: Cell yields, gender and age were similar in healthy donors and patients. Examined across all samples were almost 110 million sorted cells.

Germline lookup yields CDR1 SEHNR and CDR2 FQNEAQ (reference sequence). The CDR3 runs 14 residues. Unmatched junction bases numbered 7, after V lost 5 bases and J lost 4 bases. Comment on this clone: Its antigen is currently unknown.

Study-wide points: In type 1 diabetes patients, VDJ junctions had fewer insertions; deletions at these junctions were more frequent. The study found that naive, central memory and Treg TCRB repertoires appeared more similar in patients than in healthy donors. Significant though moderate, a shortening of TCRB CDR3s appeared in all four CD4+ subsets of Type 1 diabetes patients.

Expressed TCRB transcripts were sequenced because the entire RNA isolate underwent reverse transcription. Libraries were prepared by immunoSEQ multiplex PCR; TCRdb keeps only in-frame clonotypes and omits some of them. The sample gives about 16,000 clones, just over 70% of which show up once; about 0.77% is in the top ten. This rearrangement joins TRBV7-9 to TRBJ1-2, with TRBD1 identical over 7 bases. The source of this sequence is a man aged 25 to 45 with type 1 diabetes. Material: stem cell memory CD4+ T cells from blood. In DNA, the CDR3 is TGTGCCAGCAGCGATGGGACAGACCCCTATGGCTACACCTTC. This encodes CASSDGTDPYGYTF.